This T cell receptor beta chain was recorded in a study of CD8 T cells in Susac syndrome. Study-wide points: The study's TCR sequencing and HLA analysis drew on a certain number of individuals. That number was acknowledged as relatively small.

Note on this clonotype: The antigen remains unidentified.

The CDR3 is 14 residues long. Germline values: CDR1 MNHEY, CDR2 SVGAGI. V gave up 5 bases and J gave up 8 bases, with 15 bases separating them. Reverse transcription of about 0.45 to 1 ug RNA was performed with random hexamers. TCR beta CDR3 was amplified by immunoSEQ covering 54 Vbeta and 13 Jbeta. Each CDR3 protein gets one entry after TCRdb re-called the immunoSEQ multiplex PCR reads with MiXCR. The table includes around 270,000 distinct CDR3 sequences, 65% to 90% detected once. Treatment-naive patients with stable or active relapsing-remitting disease were the multiple sclerosis controls. TEMRA cells were enriched by FACS, while CD8+ and CD4+ T cells were obtained through a negative isolation that was performed magnetically.

The receptor was derived from a human donor with multiple sclerosis. The chain recombines TRBV6-5 with TRBJ1-4; D is uncertain. The sample was CD8+ T cells from PBMCs. CDR3 nucleotides: TGTGCCAGCAGTCCCCCAGGCGAGGAGGAAAAACTGTTTTTT. Translating it yields CASSPPGEEEKLFF.